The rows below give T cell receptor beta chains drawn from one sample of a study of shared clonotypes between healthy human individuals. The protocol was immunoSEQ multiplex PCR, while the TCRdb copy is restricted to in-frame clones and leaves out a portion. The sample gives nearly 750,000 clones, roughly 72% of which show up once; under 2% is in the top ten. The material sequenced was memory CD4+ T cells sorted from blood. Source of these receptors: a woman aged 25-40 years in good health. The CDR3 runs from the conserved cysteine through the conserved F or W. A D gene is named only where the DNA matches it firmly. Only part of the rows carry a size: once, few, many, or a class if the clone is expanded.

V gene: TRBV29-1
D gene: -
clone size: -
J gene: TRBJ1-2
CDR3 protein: CSGLQGSYGYTF
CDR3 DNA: TGCAGCGGTCTACAGGGTTCCTATGGCTACACCTTC

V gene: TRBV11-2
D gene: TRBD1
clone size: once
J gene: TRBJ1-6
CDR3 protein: CASSTHRGDNSPLHF
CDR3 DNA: TGTGCCAGCAGCACCCACAGGGGAGATAATTCACCCCTCCACTTT

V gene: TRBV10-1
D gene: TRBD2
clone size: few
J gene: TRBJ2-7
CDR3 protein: CASSEQLAGGGEQYF
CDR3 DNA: TGCGCCAGCAGTGAGCAACTAGCGGGAGGAGGAGAGCAGTACTTC

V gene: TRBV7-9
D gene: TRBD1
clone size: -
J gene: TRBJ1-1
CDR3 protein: CASSGGYDRANTEAFF
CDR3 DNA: TGTGCCAGCAGCGGGGGATATGACAGGGCGAACACTGAAGCTTTCTTT

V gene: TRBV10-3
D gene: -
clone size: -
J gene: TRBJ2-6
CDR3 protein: CAISESSNGLGGANVLTF
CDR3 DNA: TGTGCCATCAGTGAGTCGAGTAATGGTTTGGGTGGGGCCAACGTCCTGACTTTC

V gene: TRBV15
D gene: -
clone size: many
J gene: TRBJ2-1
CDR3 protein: CATSRDRAATYNEQFF
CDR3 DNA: TGTGCCACCAGCAGAGATCGGGCCGCGACCTACAATGAGCAGTTCTTC

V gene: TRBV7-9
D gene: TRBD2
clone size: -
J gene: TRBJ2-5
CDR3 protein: CASSLGTSGRARETQYF
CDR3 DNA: TGTGCCAGCAGCCTTGGGACTAGCGGGAGGGCCCGGGAGACCCAGTACTTC

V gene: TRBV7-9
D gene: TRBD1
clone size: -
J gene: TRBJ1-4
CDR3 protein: CASTTTGDSEKLFF
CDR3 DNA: TGTGCCAGCACCACAACAGGGGATAGTGAAAAACTGTTTTTT

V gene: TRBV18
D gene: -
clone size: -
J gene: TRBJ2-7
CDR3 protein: CASSPGLGEQYF
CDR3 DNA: TGTGCCAGCTCCCCAGGACTGGGGGAGCAGTACTTC

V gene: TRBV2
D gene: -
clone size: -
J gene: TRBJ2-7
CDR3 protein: CASSGVSAARDEQYF
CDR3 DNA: TGTGCCAGCAGTGGGGTTAGCGCGGCCCGGGACGAGCAGTACTTC

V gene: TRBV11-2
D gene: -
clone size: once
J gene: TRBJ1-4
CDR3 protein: CASSPHLKNEKLFF
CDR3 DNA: TGTGCCAGCAGCCCGCACCTCAAGAATGAAAAACTGTTTTTT

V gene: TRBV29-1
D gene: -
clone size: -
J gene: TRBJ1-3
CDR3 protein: CSVARRGNTIYF
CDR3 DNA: TGCAGCGTTGCCAGGCGTGGAAACACCATATATTTT

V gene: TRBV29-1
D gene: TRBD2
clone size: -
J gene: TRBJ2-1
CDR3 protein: CSVRTSGRSSYNEQFF
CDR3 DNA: TGCAGCGTCCGGACTAGCGGGAGGAGCTCCTACAATGAGCAGTTCTTC

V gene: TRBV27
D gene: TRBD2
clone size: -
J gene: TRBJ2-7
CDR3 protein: CATSSLAGKSYEQYF
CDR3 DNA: TGTGCCACCTCTTCACTAGCGGGAAAATCCTACGAGCAGTACTTC

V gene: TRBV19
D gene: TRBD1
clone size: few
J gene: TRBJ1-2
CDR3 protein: CASSPGTGSYGYTF
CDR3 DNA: TGTGCCAGTAGCCCCGGGACAGGGTCCTATGGCTACACCTTC

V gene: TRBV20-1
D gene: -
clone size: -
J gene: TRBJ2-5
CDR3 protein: CSARGGTQYF
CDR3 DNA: TGCAGTGCCCGAGGGGGGACCCAGTACTTC

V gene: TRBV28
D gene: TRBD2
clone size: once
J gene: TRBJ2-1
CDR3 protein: CAIRAGLFNEQFF
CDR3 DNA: TGTGCCATTCGAGCGGGATTATTCAATGAGCAGTTCTTC

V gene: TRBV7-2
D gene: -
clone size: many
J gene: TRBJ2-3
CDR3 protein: CASSEYSRTDTQYF
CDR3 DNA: TGTGCCAGCAGCGAATACTCCCGCACAGATACGCAGTATTTT

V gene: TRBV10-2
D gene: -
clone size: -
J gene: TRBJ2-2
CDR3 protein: CASNRQAGELFF
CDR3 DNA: TGCGCCAGCAACCGACAGGCCGGGGAGCTGTTTTTT

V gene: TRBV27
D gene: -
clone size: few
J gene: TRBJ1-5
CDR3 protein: CASSQGPNQPQHF
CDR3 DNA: TGTGCCAGCAGCCAGGGTCCCAATCAGCCCCAGCATTTT

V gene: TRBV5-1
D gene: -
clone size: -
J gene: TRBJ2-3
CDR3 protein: CASQVTGRDTDTQYF
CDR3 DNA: TGCGCCAGCCAGGTTACAGGGAGGGACACAGATACGCAGTATTTT

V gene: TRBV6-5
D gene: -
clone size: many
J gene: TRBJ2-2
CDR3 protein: CASSSGTGAVTGELFF
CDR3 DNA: TGTGCCAGCAGTTCGGGAACGGGAGCTGTCACCGGGGAGCTGTTTTTT

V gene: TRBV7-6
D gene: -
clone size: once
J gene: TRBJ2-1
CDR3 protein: CASTPGGPWDEQFF
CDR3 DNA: TGTGCCAGCACCCCTGGAGGGCCCTGGGATGAGCAGTTCTTC

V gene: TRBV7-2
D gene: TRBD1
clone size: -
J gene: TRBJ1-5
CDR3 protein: CASSSAGGPYSNQPQHF
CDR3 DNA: TGTGCCAGCAGCAGCGCAGGGGGCCCTTATAGCAATCAGCCCCAGCATTTT

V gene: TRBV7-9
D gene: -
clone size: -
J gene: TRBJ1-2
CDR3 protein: CASSQAGRENYGYTF
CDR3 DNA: TGTGCCAGCAGTCAAGCGGGTAGAGAAAACTATGGCTACACCTTC

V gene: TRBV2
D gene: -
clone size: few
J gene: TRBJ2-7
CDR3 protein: CASSDGSYSYEQYF
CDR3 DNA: TGTGCCAGCAGTGACGGATCTTACTCCTACGAGCAGTACTTC

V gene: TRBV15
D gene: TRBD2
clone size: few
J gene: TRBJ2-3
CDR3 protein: CATSRDLFTPSGRTDTQYF
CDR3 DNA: TGTGCCACCAGCAGAGATCTGTTCACTCCTAGCGGGAGGACAGATACGCAGTATTTT

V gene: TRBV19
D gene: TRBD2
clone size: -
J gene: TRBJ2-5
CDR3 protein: CASNLLGLAGKETQYF
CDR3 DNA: TGTGCCAGTAATCTATTAGGACTAGCGGGAAAAGAGACCCAGTACTTC

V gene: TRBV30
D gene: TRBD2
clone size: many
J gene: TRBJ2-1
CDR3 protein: CASSSGRGNEQFF
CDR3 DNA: TGTGCCTCCTCTAGCGGTCGGGGCAATGAGCAGTTCTTC